This T cell receptor (beta chain) was profiled in a study of blood T cell repertoires in COVID-19. At the level of the study: Samples representing acute and convalescent COVID-19 were sourced from the United States, Italy and Spain. Nucleic acid was either cDNA or gDNA, and it came from T cells, B-cell-depleted T cells, or PBMCs.

Germline lookup yields CDR1 MDHEN and CDR2 SYDVKM. The CDR3 is 16 amino acids. V gave up 9 bases and J gave up 3 bases, with 24 bases separating them. In the original analysis: Estimated nucleated cell counts came from reference gene primer amplification. Generated by immunoSEQ multiplex PCR, the TCRdb table keeps only in-frame clones and is missing some. V, J and clone size reflect that table, while D and trimming were determined from the DNA. The table includes 240,000 or so clones, approximately 90% detected once. V is TRBV28 and J is TRBJ2-7; perhaps TRBD1 as D (6 bases). The clonotype comes from a man aged 60-69 years who had recovered from COVID-19. The sequenced sample was peripheral blood. The CDR3 DNA reads as TGTGCCAGTAAATCTAGTCAGGACAGATCCTACTACGAGCAGTACTTC. Translating gives CASKSSQDRSYYEQYF.